Listed below are T cell receptor beta chains from one sample, sequenced in a study of blood T cell repertoires in COVID-19. Assay: immunoSEQ multiplex PCR; the TCRdb copy retains only in-frame clones and omits some. The sample yields about 210,000 clones, about 89% seen once. Material for sequencing was peripheral blood. The receptor set was obtained from a woman aged 40 to 50 with acute or convalescent COVID-19. Each CDR3 is given with its conserved first and last residue. The D gene is left open where the match is weak. Clone size is shown for a subset of rows, as once, few, many or a class of expanded clone.

TRBV4-1	NA	TRBJ1-5	TRBD1	15	TGCGCCAGCAGCCTCCTAGACAGGGTGAGTCAGCCCCAGCATTTT	CASSLLDRVSQPQHF
TRBV7-9	NA	TRBJ1-1	NA	12	TGTGCCAGCAGCTTTAAAACCGAGAAAGCTTTCTTT	CASSFKTEKAFF
TRBV19	NA	TRBJ1-1	TRBD1	16	TGTGCCAGTGCCCCCGGGACAGGGGTTGTGAGGGGTGAAGCTTTCTTT	CASAPGTGVVRGEAFF
TRBV27	NA	TRBJ2-1	TRBD2	13	TGTGCCAGCAGTTCGGGACTAAACAATGAGCAGTTCTTC	CASSSGLNNEQFF
TRBV3-1/TRBV3-2	NA	TRBJ2-2	NA	12	TGTGCCAGCAGCTATAGCGCCGGGGAGCTGTTTTTT	CASSYSAGELFF
TRBV6-1	NA	TRBJ1-1	TRBD1	14	TGTGCCAGCAGTGATTGGCAGGGGGCCACTGAAGCTTTCTTT	CASSDWQGATEAFF
TRBV30	NA	TRBJ2-4	NA	12	TGTGCCTGGCGGGAAGGAACCCCTCTGCAGTACTTC	CAWREGTPLQYF
TRBV4-1	NA	TRBJ2-1	TRBD2	16	TGCGCCAGCAGCCCCCGCGGGGGGCTCTTTAGGAATGAGCAGTTCTTC	CASSPRGGLFRNEQFF
TRBV15	NA	TRBJ1-4	NA	14	TGTGCCACCAGCAGAGGAGGCTTTGGTGAAAAACTGTTTTTT	CATSRGGFGEKLFF
TRBV5-1	NA	TRBJ1-1	NA	17	TGCGCCAGCAGCCCCCGCCGAGGGAGCGGTGTGAACACTGAAGCTTTCTTT	CASSPRRGSGVNTEAFF
TRBV3-1/TRBV3-2	NA	TRBJ2-2	NA	14	TGTGCCAGCAGCCGTATCCCGGAGTCCTCGGAGCTGTTTTTT	CASSRIPESSELFF
TRBV9	NA	TRBJ2-5	TRBD1	16	TGTGCCAGCAGCGTACGACAGGGAGCCACTACAGAGACCCAGTACTTC	CASSVRQGATTETQYF
TRBV6-1	NA	TRBJ1-5	NA	13	TGTGCCAGCAGTGAATTAGAGCATCAGCCCCAGCATTTT	CASSELEHQPQHF
TRBV21-1	NA	TRBJ1-5	NA	18	TGTGCCAGCAGCAAAATCGGACAGGGGGGTTCTAGCAATCAGCCCCAGCATTTT	CASSKIGQGGSSNQPQHF
TRBV6-6	NA	TRBJ2-6	NA	18	TGTGCCAGCACTCGGGAAGGCAGGGCTAGCTCTGGGGCCAACGTCCTGACTTTC	CASTREGRASSGANVLTF
TRBV2	NA	TRBJ1-1	NA	15	TGTGCCAGCAGTATCGGACAGCAGGGGAACACTGAAGCTTTCTTT	CASSIGQQGNTEAFF
TRBV27	NA	TRBJ2-2	NA	13	TGTGCCAGCAGTTGGGCAAAAACCGGGGAGCTGTTTTTT	CASSWAKTGELFF
TRBV29-1	NA	TRBJ1-2	NA	11	TGCAGCGTCTGGACAAACGGTGGCTACACCTTC	CSVWTNGGYTF
TRBV18	once	TRBJ1-5	NA	14	TGTGCCAGCTCACCAAGGCAGGGTAATCAGCCCCAGCATTTT	CASSPRQGNQPQHF
TRBV19	NA	TRBJ1-2	NA	12	TGTGCCAGTAGTCACAGTAACTATGGCTACACCTTC	CASSHSNYGYTF
TRBV27	NA	TRBJ1-2	NA	16	TGTGCCAGCAGTTTTTCCCGTACAGGAAGCGACTATGGCTACACCTTC	CASSFSRTGSDYGYTF
TRBV3-1/TRBV3-2	few	TRBJ1-3	TRBD1	18	TGTGCCAGCAGCCAGGAGAGAAACAGGGGTCCTACTGGAAACACCATATATTTT	CASSQERNRGPTGNTIYF
TRBV9	NA	TRBJ1-2	TRBD1	15	TGTGCCAGCAGCGTTGGACAGGGCAACGCCTATGGCTACACCTTC	CASSVGQGNAYGYTF
TRBV2	NA	TRBJ2-5	NA	18	TGTGCCAGCAGCGAAGATGGGGGCGTTGGGTACAGCGAAGAGACCCAGTACTTC	CASSEDGGVGYSEETQYF
TRBV5-1	NA	TRBJ1-5	NA	13	TGCGCCAGCAGCTTGGGAGGAAGTCAGCCCCAGCATTTT	CASSLGGSQPQHF
TRBV10-3	once	TRBJ1-2	TRBD1	14	TGTGCCATCAGTGTAAGGGACAGGGACTATGGCTACACCTTC	CAISVRDRDYGYTF
TRBV3-1/TRBV3-2	NA	TRBJ1-1	NA	16	TGTGCCAGCAGCTCTCCTCTCGTTCAGATGAACACTGAAGCTTTCTTT	CASSSPLVQMNTEAFF